A single sample is the source of the 25 T cell receptor beta chains below, sequenced in a study of T cell responses to AZD1222 COVID-19 vaccine. Data came from immunoSEQ multiplex PCR; TCRdb stores just in-frame clones and leaves some out. Of just over 8,000 clones listed, around 89% are singletons. Sequencing was performed on peripheral blood, taken 28 days after the second AZD1222 dose. These receptors originate from an adult who received the AZD1222 COVID-19 vaccine.

The chain is built from TRBV20-1 and TRBJ2-7; the match to TRBD2 covers 7 bases. This CDR3 has 11 residues. J lost 2 bases, V lost 7 bases, and 2 bases had no gene match. Germline V CDR1 and CDR2: DFQATT, SNEGSKA (reference sequence). This chain's CDR3 is CSVAGAYEQYF. The CDR3 nucleotides read TGCAGTGTTGCGGGGGCCTACGAGCAGTACTTC.

The chain uses TRBV7-8 and TRBJ1-2; D gene uncertain. The CDR3 has 13 amino acids. Deletions cut 1 base from V and 7 bases from J, with 10 bases between. CDR1 SGHVS and CDR2 FQNEAQ come from the germline V gene. CDR3 in DNA: TGTGCCAGCAGCTTAGATGCGGAGGTTGGCTACACCTTC. Translation: CASSLDAEVGYTF.

The chain has TRBV2 and TRBJ1-3; D gene uncertain. CDR1 and CDR2 from the germline V gene are SNHLY and FYNNEI. The CDR3 runs to 12 residues. V gave up 4 bases and J gave up 7 bases, with 8 bases separating them. CDR3 loop: CASSGIRNTIYF. The CDR3 DNA is TGTGCCAGCAGTGGGATAAGGAACACCATATATTTT.

The V and J genes are TRBV7-8 and TRBJ1-1; 7 bases are shared with TRBD1. The CDR3 runs to 14 residues. V trimming: 0 bases; J trimming: 5 bases; junction bases outside the gene matches: 3. Germline V gene lookup returns CDR1 SGHVS and CDR2 FQNEAQ. The CDR3 sequence is CASSLAAGGTEAFF. CDR3 DNA: TGTGCCAGCAGCTTAGCAGCAGGGGGGACTGAAGCTTTCTTT. The variable domain in full, with the rest retrieved from reference TRBV7-8 and TRBJ1-1, is GAGVSQSPRYKVAKRGQDVALRCDPISGHVSLFWYQQALGQGPEFLTYFQNEAQLDKSGLPSDRFFAERPEGSVSTLKIQRTQQEDSAVYLCASSLAAGGTEAFFGQGTRLTVV.

The CDR3 protein is CASSLPVARQGRTEAFF. CDR3 DNA: TGTGCCAGCTCACTACCGGTCGCGAGACAGGGGAGAACTGAAGCTTTCTTT. The J gene is TRBJ1-1, the V gene TRBV18; 8 bases map to TRBD1. The CDR3 runs 17 residues. The germline gives CDR1 KGHSH, CDR2 LQKENI. Trimming removed 4 bases from V and 5 bases from J; junction bases left unmatched: 15.

The gene calls are TRBV3-1 (or the pseudogene TRBV3-2) and TRBJ2-3, with 8 nucleotides matching TRBD2. V trimming: 4 bases; J trimming: 4 bases; junction bases outside the gene matches: 10. This CDR3 comprises 16 residues. CDR1 is LGHDT, CDR2 YNNKEL, per germline (reference sequence). In DNA form, the CDR3 reads TGTGCCAGCAGCCTTAGGACTAGCCCGAGCCCAGATACGCAGTATTTT. Encoded protein: CASSLRTSPSPDTQYF.

The chain recombines TRBV7-2 with TRBJ1-2; possible D gene TRBD1, 6 bases. Trimming removed 4 bases from V and 4 bases from J, with 10 bases in between. Germline CDR1 SGHTA, CDR2 FQGNSA. The CDR3 consists of 13 residues. The CDR3 here is CASSSRQAYGYTF. The CDR3 DNA sequence: TGTGCCAGCAGCTCGAGACAGGCCTATGGCTACACCTTC.

The V gene is TRBV19, the J gene TRBJ2-7, with D tentatively TRBD1 or TRBD2 (5 bases each). The CDR3 is 15 amino acids. V was cut by 6 bases and J by 1 base, with 16 bases left in between. CDR1 and CDR2 from the germline V gene are LNHDA and SQIVND (reference sequence). This CDR3 reads CASRLSRDGSYEQYF. In DNA, the CDR3 is TGTGCCAGTAGACTCTCCCGGGACGGTTCCTACGAGCAGTACTTC.

This sequence joins TRBV11-3 and TRBJ1-1; tentative D call: TRBD1 (6 bases). Trimming took 5 bases from V and 6 from J, leaving 13 bases between them. Germline CDR1 reads SGHNT; CDR2 reads YENEEA. The CDR3 spans 13 residues. The DNA for the CDR3 is TGTGCCAGCAGCCCGCGGGGGGGCGCTGAAGCTTTCTTT. Encoded protein: CASSPRGGAEAFF.

The chain combines TRBV2 with TRBJ2-1; 10 nucleotides align to TRBD2. The CDR3 is 14 residues long. Trimming cost V 6 bases and J 4 bases; bases outside gene matches: 3. Germline V gene data show CDR1 as SNHLY and CDR2 as FYNNEI. The CDR3 is CASRSSGGYNEQFF. The CDR3 DNA sequence: TGTGCCAGCAGGTCTAGCGGGGGTTACAATGAGCAGTTCTTC. The full variable domain, with the rest looked up from reference TRBV2 and TRBJ2-1, is EPEVTQTPSHQVTQMGQEVILRCVPISNHLYFYWYRQILGQKVEFLVSFYNNEISEKSEIFDDQFSVERPDGSNFTLKIRSTKLEDSAMYFCASRSSGGYNEQFFGPGTRLTVL.

The chain recombines TRBV28 with TRBJ2-5; 12 nucleotides align to TRBD1. Germline V lookup: CDR1 MDHEN, CDR2 SYDVKM. The CDR3 spans 17 residues. Trimming took 7 bases from V and 3 from J; bases not matched to a gene: 12. The CDR3 loop reads CASTSGTGGTDEETQYF. The CDR3 DNA reads as TGTGCCAGCACCTCGGGGACAGGGGGCACTGACGAAGAGACCCAGTACTTC.

Comments on this clone: Mismatch with germline at one junction end may stem from a read error. V is TRBV6-2 or TRBV6-3 and J is TRBJ1-2, with 10 positions matching TRBD1. Germline-derived CDR1 and CDR2 are MNHEY and SVGEGT. The CDR3 runs to 13 residues. CDR3 sequence (DNA): TGTGCCAGCAGTCCAGGGACAGGGGTATCCTTGGAGTTC. It codes for CASSPGTGVSLEF.

This clone was recorded only once. The CDR3 is CASSMQMNTEAFF. For the CDR3, the DNA is TGTGCCAGTAGTATGCAGATGAACACTGAAGCTTTCTTT. The chain employs TRBV19 and TRBJ1-1; no clear D. The CDR3 spans 13 residues. CDR1 is LNHDA and CDR2 is SQIVND in the germline V gene (reference sequence). Between the trimmed V and J ends, which lost 3 bases and 0 bases, there was a span of 5 bases.

The chain uses TRBV19 and TRBJ1-5, with D tentatively TRBD1 (5 bases). The CDR3 is 14 residues long. V dropped 5 bases and J dropped 5 bases, with 13 bases sitting between them. Germline V CDR1 and CDR2: LNHDA, SQIVND (reference sequence). CDR3 amino acids: CASSARDGDQPQHF. The CDR3 nucleotides are TGTGCCAGTAGTGCCAGGGATGGGGATCAGCCCCAGCATTTT.

The chain joins TRBV28 to TRBJ1-4; D not certain. The CDR3 covers 13 residues. Germline values: CDR1 MDHEN, CDR2 SYDVKM. The germline V and J ends were trimmed by 6 bases and 4 bases, with 9 bases remaining between them. This CDR3 is CASREGFNEKLFF. CDR3 bases: TGTGCCAGCAGAGAGGGATTTAATGAAAAACTGTTTTTT.

V usage is TRBV3-1 (or the pseudogene TRBV3-2) and J usage is TRBJ2-5; 7 bases are shared with TRBD1. The length of the CDR3 is 14 residues. Germline-derived CDR1 and CDR2 are LGHDT and YNNKEL (reference sequence). Germline trimming cut 4 bases from V and 4 bases from J; bases unmatched to any gene: 6. CDR3 coding DNA: TGTGCCAGCAGCCTCCTCTCAGGGGGAGAGACCCAGTACTTC. The encoded protein is CASSLLSGGETQYF.

A single count supports this clone. V gene TRBV28 combines with J gene TRBJ1-2; unclear D gene. This CDR3 spans 17 amino acids. Trimming pared 2 bases from V and 6 bases from J, leaving 22 bases between. Germline loops: CDR1 MDHEN, CDR2 SYDVKM. The CDR3: CASSLVSGGGALNGYTF. The CDR3 nucleotides read TGTGCCAGCAGTTTAGTATCCGGTGGCGGAGCCTTGAATGGCTACACCTTC.

The rearrangement uses TRBV5-1 and TRBJ2-5; a possible D gene is TRBD1 (5 bases). This CDR3 comprises 14 residues. V lost 2 bases and J lost 3, with 11 bases in between. In germline, CDR1 is SGHRS, CDR2 YFSETQ. CDR3 nucleotide sequence: TGCGCCAGCAGCTTCCTAGTAGGGGAAGAGACCCAGTACTTC. Its translation: CASSFLVGEETQYF.

This clone showed up just once. V usage is TRBV19 and J usage is TRBJ1-2; TRBD1 might be the D (5 bases). This CDR3 spans 12 amino acids. With 10 bases removed from V and 6 bases from J, the gap between germline ends came to 15 bases. Germline V gene data show CDR1 as LNHDA and CDR2 as SQIVND (reference sequence). The CDR3 loop reads CAIRGQGHGYTF. The CDR3 nucleotides read TGTGCCATCCGAGGGCAGGGACATGGCTACACCTTC.

The chain employs TRBV5-1 and TRBJ2-7; no reliable D call. The CDR3 is made up of 12 amino acids. Germline lookup yields CDR1 SGHRS and CDR2 YFSETQ. V was cut by 0 bases and J by 3 bases, with 4 bases left in between. The CDR3 DNA reads as TGCGCCAGCAGCTTGGGGGTCTACGAGCAGTACTTC. Its translation is CASSLGVYEQYF.

The chain is built from TRBV6-5 and TRBJ2-7; the match to TRBD2 covers 11 bases. CDR3 size: 14 residues. Trimming took 6 bases from V and 3 from J; bases not matched to a gene: 4. The germline V gene has CDR1 MNHEY and CDR2 SVGAGI. The CDR3 loop reads CASRRGLADYEQYF. CDR3 bases: TGTGCCAGCAGGAGGGGACTAGCGGACTACGAGCAGTACTTC.

V is TRBV6-5 and J is TRBJ2-7; 10 nucleotides agree with TRBD2. With V trimmed by 4 bases and J by 2 bases, 5 bases remained unmatched. The CDR3 is made up of 15 amino acids. Germline V gene lookup returns CDR1 MNHEY and CDR2 SVGAGI. The CDR3 loop reads CASSFVAGGTYEQYF. The CDR3 DNA sequence: TGTGCCAGCAGTTTTGTAGCGGGGGGTACCTACGAGCAGTACTTC.

The chain carries TRBV5-1 and TRBJ2-2; D is ambiguous. V lost 1 base and J lost 1, with 8 bases in between. Germline CDR1 reads SGHRS; CDR2 reads YFSETQ. The CDR3 is 15 amino acids. The CDR3 DNA sequence: TGCGCCAGCAGCTTGTTTTCGGAGAACACCGGGGAGCTGTTTTTT. It yields the protein CASSLFSENTGELFF.

This clone was picked up a small number of times. J is TRBJ1-6 and V is TRBV6-5; the D gene is possibly TRBD1 (6 bases). Germline CDR1 reads MNHEY; CDR2 reads SVGAGI. V lost 0 bases, J lost 9 bases, and 12 bases lay in between. This CDR3 is 15 amino acids long. The CDR3 region has the DNA TGTGCCAGCAGTTACTCCATCAGGGGAGGTTCACCCCTCCACTTT. Its protein product is CASSYSIRGGSPLHF.

The CDR3 DNA is TGTGCCAGCATCGAGGTTTTAGGAGGCTACACCTTC. It is translated as CASIEVLGGYTF. V usage is TRBV6-5 and J usage is TRBJ1-2; unclear D gene. The length of the CDR3 is 12 residues. Germline V gene lookup returns CDR1 MNHEY and CDR2 SVGAGI. V was clipped by 7 bases and J by 8 bases, with 14 bases between them.